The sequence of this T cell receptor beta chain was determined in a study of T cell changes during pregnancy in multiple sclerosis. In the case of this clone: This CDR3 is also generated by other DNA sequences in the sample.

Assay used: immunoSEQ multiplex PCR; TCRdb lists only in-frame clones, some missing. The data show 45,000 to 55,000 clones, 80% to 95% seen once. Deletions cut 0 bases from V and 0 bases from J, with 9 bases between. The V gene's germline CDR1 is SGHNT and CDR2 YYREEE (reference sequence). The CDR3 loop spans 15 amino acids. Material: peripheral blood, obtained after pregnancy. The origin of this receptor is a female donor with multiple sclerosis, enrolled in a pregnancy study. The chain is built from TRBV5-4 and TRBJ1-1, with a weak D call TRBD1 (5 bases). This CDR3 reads CASSLVGAMNTEAFF. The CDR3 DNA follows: TGTGCCAGCAGCTTGGTAGGGGCCATGAACACTGAAGCTTTCTTT.